A selection of T cell receptor beta chains follows, all from one sample in a study of T cells in Graves' hyperthyroidism and ophthalmopathy. MiXCR was run by TCRdb on the multiplex PCR reads, yielding one entry per CDR3 protein. In the table there are approximately 150,000 distinct CDR3 sequences, around 8.9% of which are singletons. Sequenced: blood. The receptors originated from a woman younger than 35 with Graves' hyperthyroidism that later progressed to Graves' ophthalmopathy. Each CDR3 is given with its conserved first and last residue. D genes are given only for firm matches. Expanded clones are given a class, and other clones once, few, many or no size at all.

>TRBJ2-3|NA|TRBV7-2|NA
CASSRAALRTDTQYF
TGTGCCAGCAGCCGTGCCGCGCTACGCACAGATACGCAGTATTTT
>TRBJ1-1|TRBD1|TRBV28|many
CASLQGATEAFF
TGTGCCAGCCTACAGGGGGCCACTGAAGCTTTCTTT
>TRBJ2-7|TRBD2|TRBV4-2|NA
CASSQGTSGDYEQYF
TGTGCCAGCAGCCAAGGGACTAGCGGGGACTACGAGCAGTACTTC
>TRBJ1-1|NA|TRBV7-9|many
CASSLANPTAFF
TGTGCCAGCAGCTTAGCGAACCCTACGGCTTTCTTT
>TRBJ2-2|NA|TRBV5-6|NA
CASSLVDPVIPGELFF
TGTGCCAGCAGCTTGGTTGATCCGGTGATCCCCGGGGAGCTGTTTTTT
>TRBJ2-1|TRBD2|TRBV3-1|many
CASSRTSGLRNEQFF
TGTGCCAGCAGCCGCACTAGCGGTTTGAGGAATGAGCAGTTCTTC
>TRBJ2-5|NA|TRBV6-6|many
CASSYSMGPWQTQYF
TGTGCCAGCAGTTACTCGATGGGCCCTTGGCAGACCCAGTACTTC
>TRBJ1-1|TRBD1|TRBV9|NA
CASSTIGQGGEAFF
TGTGCCAGCAGCACCATTGGACAGGGGGGGGAAGCTTTCTTT
>TRBJ1-2|NA|TRBV5-8|many
CASSFSGGTNYGYTF
TGTGCCAGCAGCTTCTCGGGCGGAACTAACTATGGCTACACCTTC
>TRBJ2-5|NA|TRBV20-1|many
CSALLGRGQETQYF
TGCAGTGCTCTTCTTGGTAGGGGGCAAGAGACCCAGTACTTC
>TRBJ2-3|NA|TRBV10-3|many
CATSLRAVSTDTQYF
TGTGCCACGAGCCTCCGAGCGGTTAGCACAGATACGCAGTATTTT
>TRBJ2-5|NA|TRBV10-3|many
CAISEGGNRGSETQYF
TGTGCCATCAGTGAGGGCGGGAACAGGGGCTCGGAGACCCAGTACTTC
>TRBJ1-1|NA|TRBV27|many
CASSLGIGTEAFF
TGTGCCAGCAGTTTGGGTATTGGCACTGAAGCTTTCTTT
>TRBJ2-3|NA|TRBV7-9|many
CASSLPLIDTQYF
TGTGCCAGCAGCTTACCACTTATAGATACGCAGTATTTT
>TRBJ1-2|NA|TRBV5-1|few
CASSLVSSGEYGYTF
TGCGCCAGCAGCTTGGTTTCGAGTGGGGAATATGGCTACACCTTC
>TRBJ2-2|NA|TRBV6-1|many
CASSGELSGPGELFF
TGTGCCAGCAGTGGAGAACTATCAGGGCCCGGGGAGCTGTTTTTT
>TRBJ2-3|TRBD2|TRBV7-2|many
CASSLELDGRRTDTQYF
TGTGCCAGCAGCTTAGAGTTAGACGGGAGGCGGACAGATACGCAGTATTTT
>TRBJ2-5|TRBD2|TRBV27|many
CASSWVAGETQYF
TGTGCCAGCAGTTGGGTAGCGGGGGAGACCCAGTACTTC
>TRBJ2-3|NA|TRBV12-3/TRBV12-4|many
CASRGGTDTQYF
TGTGCCAGCAGAGGGGGTACAGATACGCAGTATTTT
>TRBJ1-5|TRBD1|TRBV28|many
CASSSQGTDHQPQHF
TGTGCCAGCAGTTCCCAAGGGACAGATCATCAGCCCCAGCATTTT
>TRBJ2-2|NA|TRBV28|many
CASSRITGELFF
TGTGCCAGCAGTAGGATAACCGGGGAGCTGTTTTTT
>TRBJ2-7|TRBD1|TRBV11-1|many
CASSGWGQVSDEQYF
TGTGCCAGCAGCGGCTGGGGACAGGTCTCCGACGAGCAGTACTTC
>TRBJ1-6|NA|TRBV7-9|few
CASSSLGGAPQTGSYNSPLHF
TGTGCCAGCAGCTCCCTCGGGGGGGCCCCGCAGACCGGGTCCTATAATTCACCCCTCCACTTT
>TRBJ2-7|TRBD2|TRBV3-1|many
CASSPGLAGGGYEQYF
TGTGCCAGCAGCCCAGGACTAGCGGGAGGTGGTTACGAGCAGTACTTC
>TRBJ2-3|NA|TRBV7-3|NA
CASSSGLDTQYF
TGTGCCAGCAGCTCGGGTTTAGATACGCAGTATTTT
>TRBJ2-5|NA|TRBV4-1|NA
CASSQEGMQETQYF
TGCGCCAGCAGCCAAGAAGGCATGCAAGAGACCCAGTACTTC
>TRBJ2-3|NA|TRBV24-1|many
CATSDWQASTDTQYF
TGTGCCACCAGTGATTGGCAGGCCTCCACAGATACGCAGTATTTT
>TRBJ2-5|NA|TRBV7-8|many
CASSFTSFGETQYF
TGTGCCAGCAGCTTTACAAGCTTTGGGGAGACCCAGTACTTC
>TRBJ1-1|NA|TRBV4-1|NA
CASSQGLATEAFF
TGCGCCAGCAGCCAAGGTTTGGCCACTGAAGCTTTCTTT
>TRBJ1-5|TRBD1|TRBV6-2/TRBV6-3|many
CASGYTDRNNQPQHF
TGTGCCAGCGGTTACACGGACAGGAACAATCAGCCCCAGCATTTT
>TRBJ2-1|NA|TRBV3-1|many
CASSQDAEPYNEQFF
TGTGCCAGCAGCCAAGATGCCGAACCTTACAATGAGCAGTTCTTC
>TRBJ1-1|NA|TRBV6-5|many
CASSYSFRTNTEAFF
TGTGCCAGCAGTTACTCGTTCCGGACGAACACTGAAGCTTTCTTT
>TRBJ1-5|NA|TRBV2|many
CASTGEGQPQHF
TGTGCCAGCACGGGGGAGGGTCAGCCCCAGCATTTT
>TRBJ1-5|TRBD1|TRBV2|few
CASSTRDRGFNQPQHF
TGTGCCAGCAGTACCCGGGACAGGGGCTTCAATCAGCCCCAGCATTTT
>TRBJ2-3|TRBD2|TRBV27|many
CASPVSSGRARGTDTQYF
TGTGCCAGCCCAGTTTCTAGCGGGAGGGCCCGGGGCACAGATACGCAGTATTTT
>TRBJ1-4|NA|TRBV24-1|many
CATAPPGHANEKLFF
TGTGCCACCGCTCCACCGGGACACGCTAATGAAAAACTGTTTTTT
>TRBJ2-4|NA|TRBV2|many
CASSEYNPAKNIQYF
TGTGCCAGCAGTGAGTACAACCCGGCCAAAAACATTCAGTACTTC
>TRBJ2-2|NA|TRBV20-1|few
CSARTGTPANTGELFF
TGCAGTGCTCGGACCGGGACACCCGCGAACACCGGGGAGCTGTTTTTT
>TRBJ2-5|NA|TRBV27|few
CASSQTSLAETQYF
TGTGCCAGCAGTCAGACAAGCCTCGCAGAGACCCAGTACTTC
>TRBJ2-6|NA|TRBV9|NA
CASSPRTSGANVLTF
TGTGCCAGCAGCCCCAGAACCTCTGGGGCCAACGTCCTGACTTTC
>TRBJ1-1|NA|TRBV10-3|few
CAISESGGTEAFF
TGTGCCATCAGTGAGTCGGGGGGCACTGAAGCTTTCTTT
>TRBJ2-5|NA|TRBV20-1|many
CSADDLEETQYF
TGCAGTGCTGATGACTTGGAAGAGACCCAGTACTTC
>TRBJ1-2|NA|TRBV12-3/TRBV12-4|many
CASSLEGDGTYGYTF
TGTGCCAGCAGTTTAGAGGGAGATGGCACCTATGGCTACACCTTC
>TRBJ2-7|NA|TRBV20-1|many
CSASRLDEQYF
TGCAGTGCTAGTAGGTTGGACGAGCAGTACTTC
>TRBJ2-7|NA|TRBV4-1|few
CASSQGPFTGNSYEQYF
TGCGCCAGCAGCCAAGGCCCCTTTACGGGTAACTCCTACGAGCAGTACTTC
>TRBJ1-5|NA|TRBV30|NA
CAWSVRGRVGNQPQHF
TGTGCCTGGAGTGTCAGAGGGCGCGTAGGCAATCAGCCCCAGCATTTT
>TRBJ2-5|TRBD2|TRBV19|few
CASSPRLARVETQYF
TGTGCCAGTAGTCCACGACTAGCTCGGGTAGAGACCCAGTACTTC
>TRBJ2-3|NA|TRBV15|NA
CATSRAAITDTQYF
TGTGCCACCAGCAGAGCGGCTATCACAGATACGCAGTATTTT
>TRBJ2-5|NA|TRBV20-1|many
CSARSPQEQETQYF
TGCAGTGCTAGGTCCCCCCAGGAACAAGAGACCCAGTACTTC
>TRBJ1-1|NA|TRBV7-8|many
CASSYGTRVEAFF
TGTGCCAGCAGCTACGGAACCCGGGTCGAAGCTTTCTTT
>TRBJ2-1|TRBD2|TRBV6-1|many
CASSYATGLAGENEQFF
TGTGCCAGCAGTTACGCAACTGGACTAGCGGGAGAGAATGAGCAGTTCTTC
>TRBJ2-6|TRBD2|TRBV24-1|many
CATSDIAGGTSGANVLTF
TGTGCCACCAGTGACATAGCGGGAGGGACCTCTGGGGCCAACGTCCTGACTTTC
>TRBJ2-2|NA|TRBV18|NA
CASSPYTITGAYTGELFF
TGTGCCAGCTCACCTTACACTATCACAGGAGCTTACACCGGGGAGCTGTTTTTT
>TRBJ2-7|NA|TRBV28|many
CASKKTTYEQYF
TGTGCCAGTAAAAAAACGACCTACGAGCAGTACTTC
>TRBJ1-3|TRBD1|TRBV29-1|many
CSAEGTEGNTIYF
TGCAGCGCCGAAGGGACAGAAGGAAACACCATATATTTT
>TRBJ2-5|TRBD2|TRBV24-1|NA
CATSPGGTETQYF
TGTGCCACCAGCCCCGGGGGGACAGAGACCCAGTACTTC
>TRBJ2-3|TRBD1|TRBV6-1|many
CASKVTGGVNTDTQYF
TGTGCCAGCAAAGTAACAGGGGGAGTGAACACAGATACGCAGTATTTT